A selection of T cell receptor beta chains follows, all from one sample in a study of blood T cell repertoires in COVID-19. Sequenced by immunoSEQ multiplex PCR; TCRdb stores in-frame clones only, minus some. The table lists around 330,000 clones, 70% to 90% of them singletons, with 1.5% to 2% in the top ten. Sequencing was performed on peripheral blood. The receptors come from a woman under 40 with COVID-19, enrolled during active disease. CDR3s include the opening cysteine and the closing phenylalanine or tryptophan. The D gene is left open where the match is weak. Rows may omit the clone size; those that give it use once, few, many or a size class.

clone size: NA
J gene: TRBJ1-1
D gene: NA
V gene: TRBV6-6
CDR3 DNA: TGTGCCAGCAGCCTTGGGGGGTCGAGCACTGAAGCTTTCTTT
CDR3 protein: CASSLGGSSTEAFF

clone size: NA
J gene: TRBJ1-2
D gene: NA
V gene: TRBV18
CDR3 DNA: TGTGCCAGCTCACCACTTGGCGCAGGATCTAACTATGGCTACACCTTC
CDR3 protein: CASSPLGAGSNYGYTF

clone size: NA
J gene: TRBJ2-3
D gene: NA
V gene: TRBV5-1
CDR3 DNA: TGCGCCAGCAGCTTGGGACTAACAGATACGCAGTATTTT
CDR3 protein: CASSLGLTDTQYF

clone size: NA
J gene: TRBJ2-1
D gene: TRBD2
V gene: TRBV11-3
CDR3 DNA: TGTGCCAGCAGCTTAAAGCGGGGCTCCTACAATGAGCAGTTCTTC
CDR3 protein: CASSLKRGSYNEQFF

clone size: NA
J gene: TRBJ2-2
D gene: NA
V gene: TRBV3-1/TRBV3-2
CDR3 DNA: TGTGCCAGCAGCCAAGATGGGGATCGAGACAGCCACACCGGGGAGCTGTTTTTT
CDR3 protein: CASSQDGDRDSHTGELFF

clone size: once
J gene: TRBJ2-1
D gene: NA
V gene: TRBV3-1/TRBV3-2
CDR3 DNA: TGTGCCAGCAGCCGATTAGCCGGCAATGAGCAGTTCTTC
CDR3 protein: CASSRLAGNEQFF

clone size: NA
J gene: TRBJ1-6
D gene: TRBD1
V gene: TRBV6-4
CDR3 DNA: TGTGCCAGCAGTGCAGACAGGGGGAATTCACCCCTCCACTTT
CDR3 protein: CASSADRGNSPLHF

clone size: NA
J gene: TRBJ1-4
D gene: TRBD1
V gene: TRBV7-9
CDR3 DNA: TGTGCCAGCAGCACGCCGACAGGGGGAGACGAAAAACTGTTTTTT
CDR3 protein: CASSTPTGGDEKLFF

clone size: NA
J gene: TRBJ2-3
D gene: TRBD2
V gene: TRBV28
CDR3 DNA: TGTGCCAGCAGACAAATCAAAGCGGGGGACGGAGGGTATTTT
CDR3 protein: CASRQIKAGDGGYF

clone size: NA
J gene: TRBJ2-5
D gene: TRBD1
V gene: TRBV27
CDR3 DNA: TGTGCCAGCAGCCGGGACAGGGTAACGGAGACCCAGTACTTC
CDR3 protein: CASSRDRVTETQYF

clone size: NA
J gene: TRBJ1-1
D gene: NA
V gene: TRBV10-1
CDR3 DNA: TGCGCCAGCAGACGGGACATGAACACTGAAGCTTTCTTT
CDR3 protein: CASRRDMNTEAFF

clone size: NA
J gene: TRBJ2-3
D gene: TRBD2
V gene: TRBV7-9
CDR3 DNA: TGTGCCAGCCCCCCAGATACGGGGGGGCCAGGCACAGATACGCAGTATTTT
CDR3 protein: CASPPDTGGPGTDTQYF

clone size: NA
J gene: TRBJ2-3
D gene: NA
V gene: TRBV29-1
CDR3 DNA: TGCAGCGTAGCATCGGAGCCGGGAGATACGCAGTATTTT
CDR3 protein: CSVASEPGDTQYF

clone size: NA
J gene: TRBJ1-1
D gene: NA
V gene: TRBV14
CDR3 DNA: TGTGCCAGCAGCCCCGGTGGGTGGGCCGGAACTGAAGCTTTCTTT
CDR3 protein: CASSPGGWAGTEAFF

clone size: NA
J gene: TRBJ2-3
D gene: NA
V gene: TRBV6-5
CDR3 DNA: TGTGCCAGCAGTTACGCCAGGCATAACACAGATACGCAGTATTTT
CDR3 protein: CASSYARHNTDTQYF

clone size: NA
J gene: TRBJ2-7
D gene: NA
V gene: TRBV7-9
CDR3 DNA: TGTGCCAGCAGCTTTTGGGGGGACAGCTACGAGCAGTACTTC
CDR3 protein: CASSFWGDSYEQYF

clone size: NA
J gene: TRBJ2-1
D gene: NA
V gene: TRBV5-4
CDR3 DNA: TGTGCCAGCAGCTGGAGAAAGACTAGTGAGGTAAATGAGCAGTTCTTC
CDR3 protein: CASSWRKTSEVNEQFF

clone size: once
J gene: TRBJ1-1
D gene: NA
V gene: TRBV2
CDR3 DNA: TGTGCCAGCAGTGGCGCGGCTGAAGCTTTCTTT
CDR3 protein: CASSGAAEAFF

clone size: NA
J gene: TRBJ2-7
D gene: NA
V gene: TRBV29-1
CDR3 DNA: TGCAGCGTTGTTAAACGGGGGACAGTGGGATACGAGCAGTACTTC
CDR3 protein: CSVVKRGTVGYEQYF

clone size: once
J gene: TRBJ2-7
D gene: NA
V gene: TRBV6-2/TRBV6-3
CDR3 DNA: TGTGCCAGCAGTTACTCGTTCAGGGTGGGGATCCGGACCTACGAGCAGTACTTC
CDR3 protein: CASSYSFRVGIRTYEQYF

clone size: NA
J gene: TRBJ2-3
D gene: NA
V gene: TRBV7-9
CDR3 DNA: TGTGCCAGCAGCTTAGGACCGGAGGATACGCAGTATTTT
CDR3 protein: CASSLGPEDTQYF

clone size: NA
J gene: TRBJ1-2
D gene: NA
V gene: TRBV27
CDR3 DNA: TGTGCCAGCAGTCCCTCGGGTAGGAGGGTCGAGGGCTACACCTTC
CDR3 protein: CASSPSGRRVEGYTF

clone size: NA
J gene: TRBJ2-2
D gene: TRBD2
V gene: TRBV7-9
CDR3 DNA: TGTGCCAGCACGCTAGCGGCTAACACCGGGGAGCTGTTTTTT
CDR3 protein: CASTLAANTGELFF

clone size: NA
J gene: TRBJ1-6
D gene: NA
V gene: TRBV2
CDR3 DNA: TGTGCCAGCAGTGGGTTTAACAAGAAAAATTCACCCCTCCACTTT
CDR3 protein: CASSGFNKKNSPLHF

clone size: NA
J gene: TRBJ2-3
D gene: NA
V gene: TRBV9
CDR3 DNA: TGTGCCAGCAGCGTAGCTGGGCAGGCCACAGATACGCAGTATTTT
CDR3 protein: CASSVAGQATDTQYF

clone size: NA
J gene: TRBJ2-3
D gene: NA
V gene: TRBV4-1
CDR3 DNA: TGCGCCAGCGGGTACCGGGGGAATACAGATACGCAGTATTTT
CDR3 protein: CASGYRGNTDTQYF

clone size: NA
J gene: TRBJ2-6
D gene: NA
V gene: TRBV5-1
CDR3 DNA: TGCGCCAGCAGCTTGGAGTGGACAGCCCACTCTGGGGCCAACGTCCTGACTTTC
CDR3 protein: CASSLEWTAHSGANVLTF

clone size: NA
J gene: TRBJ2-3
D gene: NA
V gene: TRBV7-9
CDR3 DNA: TGTGCCAGCAGCTTGACTCTCGAATCGCAGTATTTT
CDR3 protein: CASSLTLESQYF

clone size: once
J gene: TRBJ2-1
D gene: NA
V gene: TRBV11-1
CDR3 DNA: TGTGCCAGCAGCTCCCTTAGCGGCGGCTCCTACAATGAGCAGTTCTTC
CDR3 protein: CASSSLSGGSYNEQFF

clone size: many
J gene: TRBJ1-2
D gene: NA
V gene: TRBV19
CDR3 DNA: TGTGCCAGTAGTGATACAGGGCCGGCTGGCTACACCTTC
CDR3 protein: CASSDTGPAGYTF

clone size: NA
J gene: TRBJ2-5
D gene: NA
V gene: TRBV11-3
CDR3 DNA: TGTGCCAGCAGCTTAGTAGGGGAGGCGAAGACCCAGTACTTC
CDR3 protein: CASSLVGEAKTQYF

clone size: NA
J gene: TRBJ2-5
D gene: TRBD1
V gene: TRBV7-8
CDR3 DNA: TGTGCCAGCAGTCGGGACAGGGGTGAGACCCAGTACTTC
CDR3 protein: CASSRDRGETQYF

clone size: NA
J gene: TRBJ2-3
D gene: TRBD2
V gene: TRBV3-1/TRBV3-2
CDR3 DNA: TGTGCCAGCAGCCAATTACTAGCGGGGTATGGGGATACGCAGTATTTT
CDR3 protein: CASSQLLAGYGDTQYF

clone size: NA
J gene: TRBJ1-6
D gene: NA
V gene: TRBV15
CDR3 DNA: TGTGCCACCAGCAGAGATCGGGGGAATTCACCCCTCCACTTT
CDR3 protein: CATSRDRGNSPLHF

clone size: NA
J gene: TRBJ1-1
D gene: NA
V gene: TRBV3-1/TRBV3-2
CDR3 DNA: TGTGCCAGCAGCCAAGATGGGAGGCGGACTGAAGCTTTCTTT
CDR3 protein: CASSQDGRRTEAFF

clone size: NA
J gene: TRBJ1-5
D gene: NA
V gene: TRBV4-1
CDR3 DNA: TGCGCCAGCAGCCAAGATAGAGACAGTAGCAATCAGCCCCAGCATTTT
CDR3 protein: CASSQDRDSSNQPQHF

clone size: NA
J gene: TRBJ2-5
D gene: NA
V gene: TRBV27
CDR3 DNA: TGTGCCAGCGGAGGGACAGTCCAAGAGACCCAGTACTTC
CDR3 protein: CASGGTVQETQYF

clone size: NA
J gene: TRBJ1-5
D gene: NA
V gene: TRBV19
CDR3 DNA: TGTGCCAGTAGTATGGTACAAGGCAATCAGCCCCAGCATTTT
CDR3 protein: CASSMVQGNQPQHF

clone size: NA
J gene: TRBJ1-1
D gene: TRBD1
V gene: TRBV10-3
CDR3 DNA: TGTGCCATCAGACCGGGACAGGGCTCGACTGAAGCTTTCTTT
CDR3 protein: CAIRPGQGSTEAFF

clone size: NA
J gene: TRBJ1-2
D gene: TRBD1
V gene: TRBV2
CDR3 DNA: TGTGCCAGCAGTGAAGGCAGGGGGAGCTATGGCTACACCTTC
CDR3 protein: CASSEGRGSYGYTF

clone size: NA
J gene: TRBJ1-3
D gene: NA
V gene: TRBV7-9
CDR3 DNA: TGTGCCAGCAGCTTAACTGGGGCCGGAAACACCATATATTTT
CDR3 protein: CASSLTGAGNTIYF

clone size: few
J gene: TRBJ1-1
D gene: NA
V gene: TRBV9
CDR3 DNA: TGTGCCAGCAGCGTAGATGTCAGAATGAACACTGAAGCTTTCTTT
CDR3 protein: CASSVDVRMNTEAFF

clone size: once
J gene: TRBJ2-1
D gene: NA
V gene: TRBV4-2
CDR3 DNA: TGTGCCAGCAGCCAAGTGGAGAGCTCCTACAATGAGCAGTTCTTC
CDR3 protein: CASSQVESSYNEQFF

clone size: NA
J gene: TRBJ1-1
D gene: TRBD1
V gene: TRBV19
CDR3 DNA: TGTGCCAGTAGCGTCCCGGGACAGGGTCGGAAAGCTTTCTTT
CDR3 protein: CASSVPGQGRKAFF

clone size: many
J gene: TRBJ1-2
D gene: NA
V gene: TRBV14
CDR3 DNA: TGTGCCAGCAGCCTCATCCCGAACAGCCGCTACTATGGCTACACCTTC
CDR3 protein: CASSLIPNSRYYGYTF

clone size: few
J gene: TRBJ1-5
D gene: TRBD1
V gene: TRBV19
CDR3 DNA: TGTGCCAGTAGTATCTTAGGGACAGGGGGGCTGGGTCAGCCCCAGCATTTT
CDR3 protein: CASSILGTGGLGQPQHF

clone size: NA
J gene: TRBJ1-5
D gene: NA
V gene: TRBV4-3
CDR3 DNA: TGCGCCAGCAGCCAAGATATAGGGGCTAGTCAGCCCCAGCATTTT
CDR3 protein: CASSQDIGASQPQHF

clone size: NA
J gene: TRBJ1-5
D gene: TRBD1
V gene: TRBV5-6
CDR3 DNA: TGTGCCAGCAGCCTAGGGACAGGGGTTCATCAGCCCCAGCATTTT
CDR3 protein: CASSLGTGVHQPQHF

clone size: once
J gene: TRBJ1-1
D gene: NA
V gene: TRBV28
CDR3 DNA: TGTGCCAGCAGTTTAGCGACCTTGGGCAGCTTGGAAGCTTTCTTT
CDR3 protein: CASSLATLGSLEAFF

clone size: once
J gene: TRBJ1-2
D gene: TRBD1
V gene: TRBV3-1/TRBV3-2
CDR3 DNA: TGTGCCAGCAGCCCCCGGGGACAGGGTCCTTATGGCTACACCTTC
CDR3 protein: CASSPRGQGPYGYTF

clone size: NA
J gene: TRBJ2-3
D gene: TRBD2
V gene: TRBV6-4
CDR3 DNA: TGTGCCAGCAGTGGTAAAGCGGGGGGACAAGATACGCAGTATTTT
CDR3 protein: CASSGKAGGQDTQYF

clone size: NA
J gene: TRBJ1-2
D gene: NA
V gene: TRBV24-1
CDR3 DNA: TGTGCCACCAGTGACCCCCTAAGGAGACATGGCTACACCTTC
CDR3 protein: CATSDPLRRHGYTF

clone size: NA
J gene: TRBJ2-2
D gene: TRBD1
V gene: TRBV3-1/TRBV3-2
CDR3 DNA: TGTGCCAGCAGCCCTGGGACAGGTCCCACCGGGGAGCTGTTTTTT
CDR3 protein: CASSPGTGPTGELFF

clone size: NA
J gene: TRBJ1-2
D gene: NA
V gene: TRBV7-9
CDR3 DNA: TGTGCCAGCAGCCCGTTGCGGTATGGCTACACCTTC
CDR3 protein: CASSPLRYGYTF

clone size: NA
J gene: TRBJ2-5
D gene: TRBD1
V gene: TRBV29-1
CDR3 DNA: TGCAGCGGTATACAGGGGCAGGGGGAGACCCAGTACTTC
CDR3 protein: CSGIQGQGETQYF